This T cell receptor beta chain was captured in a study of cytomegalovirus exposure and HLA in healthy donors. Study in general: Drawn from HLA-typed donors, about 85 million unique TCRs were held in an early data release. Ancestry clustering placed around four fifths of about 400 genotyped donors in the Caucasian-associated cluster. Study conclusions and caveats: In vitro data verified a few CMV-associated chains as specific for CMV antigens.

It was with 60 Vbeta and 13 Jbeta primers that the PCR ran. The assay was immunoSEQ multiplex PCR, and TCRdb's table has in-frame clones only and misses some. The sample yields 110,000 or so clones, about 81% seen once. The V end lost 0 bases, the J end lost 5 bases, and 7 bases lay between the germline ends. The CDR3 loop spans 13 amino acids. Per the germline V gene, CDR1 is MNHNY and CDR2 is SVGAGI (reference sequence). As regards this clone: Its specificity is not known.

Nominally healthy donors provided the samples, though records likely missed some immune exposures. The V and J genes are TRBV6-6 and TRBJ1-1; D call uncertain. This receptor was obtained from a man in his forties in good health and CMV-seronegative. The sample was PBMCs. CDR3: CASSYSYGTEAFF. CDR3 in DNA: TGTGCCAGCAGTTACTCATACGGGACTGAAGCTTTCTTT.